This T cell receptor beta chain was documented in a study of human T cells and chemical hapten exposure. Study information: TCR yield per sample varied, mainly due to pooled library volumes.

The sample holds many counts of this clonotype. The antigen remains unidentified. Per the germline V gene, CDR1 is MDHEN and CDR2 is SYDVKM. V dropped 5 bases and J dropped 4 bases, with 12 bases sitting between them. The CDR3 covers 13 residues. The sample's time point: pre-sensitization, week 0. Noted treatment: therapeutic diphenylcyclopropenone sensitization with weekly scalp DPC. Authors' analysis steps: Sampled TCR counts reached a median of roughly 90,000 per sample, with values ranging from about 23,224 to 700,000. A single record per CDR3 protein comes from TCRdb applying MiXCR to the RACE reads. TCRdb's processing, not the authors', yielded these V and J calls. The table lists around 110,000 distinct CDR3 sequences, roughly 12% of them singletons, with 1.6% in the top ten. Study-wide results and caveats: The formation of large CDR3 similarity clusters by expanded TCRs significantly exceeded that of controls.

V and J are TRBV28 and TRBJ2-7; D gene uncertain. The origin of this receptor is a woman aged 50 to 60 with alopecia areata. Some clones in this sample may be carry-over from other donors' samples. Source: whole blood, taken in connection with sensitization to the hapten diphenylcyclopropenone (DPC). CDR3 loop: CASSGQPLYEQYF. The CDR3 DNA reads TGTGCCAGCAGTGGGCAGCCCCTATACGAGCAGTACTTC.